The 28 T cell receptor beta chains below were found in one sample sequenced in a study of control samples from healthy donors and cancer patients. Assay: immunoSEQ multiplex PCR; the TCRdb copy retains only in-frame clones and omits some. The data contain roughly 130,000 clones, roughly 90% of them singletons. Sequences were obtained from blood. All receptors come from a young man in good health.

V is TRBV10-1 and J is TRBJ2-3, with 9 positions matching TRBD2. Germline V gene sequence: CDR1 WNHNN, CDR2 SYGVQD (reference sequence). V lost 6 bases, J lost 4 bases, and 2 bases stayed unmatched. The CDR3 has 13 amino acids. The DNA for the CDR3 is TGCGCCAGCAGCCGGACTAGCGCAGATACGCAGTATTTT. Encoded protein: CASSRTSADTQYF.

This clone has a single count. V is TRBV7-2 and J is TRBJ2-7; weak D call: TRBD2 (6 bases). The CDR3 sequence is 14 residues long. Trimming left V 5 bases short and J 1 base short, with 12 bases between. Germline CDR1 reads SGHTA; CDR2 reads FQGNSA. The DNA for the CDR3 is TGTGCCAGCAGCGTCAGCGGGCCATCCTACGAGCAGTACGTC. Residues: CASSVSGPSYEQYV.

This clone was detected only once. The gene calls are TRBV30 and TRBJ2-5; D not resolved. The CDR3 has 12 residues. CDR1 is GTSNPN and CDR2 is SVGIG in the germline V gene (reference sequence). V shed 4 bases and J shed 5 bases, with 11 bases lying between them. The CDR3 coding sequence is TGTGCCTGGACTCTTGGGTGGGAGACCCAGTACTTC. Amino acid sequence: CAWTLGWETQYF.

This chain connects TRBV7-2 to TRBJ2-5; 13 bases match TRBD2. CDR3 length: 15 residues. Germline CDR1 reads SGHTA; CDR2 reads FQGNSA. V lost 6 bases and J lost 5; bases outside the gene matches: 6. CDR3 nucleotides: TGTGCCAGCAGTAGACTAGCGGGGGGTACGGAGACCCAGTACTTC. This encodes CASSRLAGGTETQYF.

In this sample, this clone turned up a few times. The V call is TRBV5-1, the J call TRBJ2-1; perhaps D is TRBD1 or TRBD2 (5 bases each). This CDR3 spans 16 amino acids. Looked up from germline, CDR1 is SGHRS and CDR2 is YFSETQ. V dropped 4 bases and J dropped 6 bases, with 20 bases sitting between them. The CDR3 sequence is CASSERGSYLVNEQFF. The DNA for the CDR3 is TGCGCCAGCAGCGAGAGGGGCTCGTATCTAGTCAATGAGCAGTTCTTC. The whole variable domain, filled in from reference TRBV5-1 and TRBJ2-1, reads KAGVTQTPRYLIKTRGQQVTLSCSPISGHRSVSWYQQTPGQGLQFLFEYFSETQRNKGNFPGRFSGRQFSNSRSEMNVSTLELGDSALYLCASSERGSYLVNEQFFGPGTRLTVL.

V usage is TRBV9 and J usage is TRBJ2-7; D is perhaps TRBD1 (5 bases). Germline assignment: CDR1 SGDLS and CDR2 YYNGEE. The CDR3 is made up of 13 amino acids. V lost 0 bases and J 3 bases, leaving 7 bases between the germline ends. For the CDR3, the DNA is TGTGCCAGCAGCGTAGGACAGAACTACGAGCAGTACTTC. Its protein product is CASSVGQNYEQYF.

The CDR3 coding sequence is TGTGCCAGCAGCCAAGAATCAGGGTTCCAAGAGACCCAGTACTTC. Translated: CASSQESGFQETQYF. The rearrangement joins TRBV3-1 (or the pseudogene TRBV3-2) to TRBJ2-5, with D perhaps TRBD1 (5 bases). The CDR3 has 15 residues. The V gene lost 0 bases and the J gene lost 1 base, with 9 bases spanning the gap. The germline gives CDR1 LGHDT, CDR2 YNNKEL (reference sequence).

This chain links TRBV6-5 with TRBJ2-7, with D perhaps matching TRBD1 (6 bases). Trimming removed 0 bases at V and 2 bases at J, with 8 bases between. The germline CDR1 and CDR2 sequences are MNHEY and SVGAGI. CDR3 size: 14 residues. In DNA form, the CDR3 reads TGTGCCAGCAGTTACTCCAACAGGGCCTACGAGCAGTACTTC. Protein: CASSYSNRAYEQYF.

The chain couples TRBV5-8 to TRBJ1-5; TRBD1 matches 7 bases. CDR1 is SGHTS, CDR2 YDEGEE, per germline. This CDR3 comprises 17 residues. Trimming at V came to 4 bases and at J to 0 bases, leaving 10 bases not matched to a gene. The CDR3 reads CASSPRDRAISNQPQHF. In DNA, the CDR3 is TGTGCCAGCAGCCCACGAGACAGGGCGATTAGCAATCAGCCCCAGCATTTT.

This chain joins TRBV27 and TRBJ2-1; D is uncertain. The V end lost 4 bases, the J end lost 6 bases, and 16 bases lay between the germline ends. The CDR3 covers 15 residues. CDR1 and CDR2 from the germline V gene are MNHEY and SMNVEV (reference sequence). CDR3 in amino acids: CASSSWAPDPNEQFF. The CDR3 DNA sequence: TGTGCCAGCAGTTCTTGGGCTCCCGACCCCAATGAGCAGTTCTTC.

This rearrangement joins TRBV14 to TRBJ1-3, with a weak D call TRBD1 (5 bases). CDR3 size: 15 residues. Germline V gives CDR1 SGHDN, CDR2 FVKESK. The V gene lost 4 bases and the J gene lost 2 bases, with 12 bases spanning the gap. The CDR3 sequence: CASSRAGNTGNTIYF. CDR3 DNA sequence: TGTGCCAGCAGCCGGGCAGGGAACACTGGAAACACCATATATTTT.

V gene TRBV19 combines with J gene TRBJ1-1, with no clear D. The CDR3 is 14 amino acids. Germline CDR1 is LNHDA and CDR2 is SQIVND (reference sequence). V was shortened by 2 bases and J by 0 bases, with 7 bases between the two germline ends. This CDR3 is CASSINGLNTEAFF. The DNA of the CDR3 is TGTGCCAGTAGTATAAACGGCTTGAACACTGAAGCTTTCTTT.

The chain employs TRBV27 and TRBJ2-7; D unclear. V shed 8 bases and J shed 4 bases, with 21 bases lying between them. Germline-derived CDR1 and CDR2 are MNHEY and SMNVEV (reference sequence). The CDR3 totals 15 residues. The chain's CDR3 is CASRNLSLVRYEQYF. The CDR3 region has the DNA TGTGCCAGCCGAAATCTATCCTTAGTCCGATACGAGCAGTACTTC.

This clone was seen a few times. The V and J genes are TRBV5-1 and TRBJ1-1; weak D call: TRBD1 (5 bases). Per germline, CDR1 SGHRS and CDR2 YFSETQ. The CDR3 has 13 amino acids. Deletions cut 2 bases from V and 6 bases from J, with 11 bases between. The CDR3 spells CASSLQEGAEAFF. CDR3 DNA: TGCGCCAGCAGCTTACAGGAAGGGGCTGAAGCTTTCTTT.

The chain recombines TRBV7-3 with TRBJ1-1, with D unclear. The CDR3 extends over 14 amino acids. Trimming removed 5 bases from V and 1 base from J, with 11 bases in between. Germline V lookup: CDR1 SGHTA, CDR2 FQGTGA. CDR3 amino acids: CASSPAASNTEAFF. CDR3 bases: TGTGCCAGCAGCCCCGCAGCATCGAACACTGAAGCTTTCTTT.

This chain connects TRBV11-2 to TRBJ1-3; D unclear. Trimming stripped 4 bases from V and 0 bases from J, with 7 bases between. The CDR3 totals 14 residues. Germline CDR1 is SGHAT and CDR2 is FQNNGV. The CDR3 loop reads CASSSTSSGNTIYF. CDR3 sequence (DNA): TGTGCCAGCAGCTCCACTAGCTCTGGAAACACCATATATTTT. The entire variable domain, with the rest obtained from reference TRBV11-2 and TRBJ1-3, is as follows: EAGVAQSPRYKIIEKRQSVAFWCNPISGHATLYWYQQILGQGPKLLIQFQNNGVVDDSQLPKDRFSAERLKGVDSTLKIQPAKLEDSAVYLCASSSTSSGNTIYFGEGSWLTVV.

This sequence joins TRBV3-1 (or the pseudogene TRBV3-2) and TRBJ1-3; D not certain. This CDR3 spans 15 amino acids. Trimming left V 0 bases short and J 0 bases short, with 6 bases between. Germline CDR1 and CDR2: LGHDT and YNNKEL (reference sequence). The CDR3 spells CASSQDPGSGNTIYF. CDR3 coding DNA: TGTGCCAGCAGCCAAGATCCCGGCTCTGGAAACACCATATATTTT.

DNA of the CDR3: TGTGCCAGCAGCTTCCCTAGCGGGCTAGAGAATGAGCAGTTCTTC. Translation gives CASSFPSGLENEQFF. The chain links TRBV11-3 to TRBJ2-1, with 8 positions matching TRBD2. The CDR3 has 15 amino acids. Germline V gene data show CDR1 as SGHNT and CDR2 as YENEEA. J lost 7 bases, V lost 3 bases, and 8 bases had no gene match.

V and J are TRBV5-1 and TRBJ2-5; no firm D call. Germline CDR1 reads SGHRS; CDR2 reads YFSETQ. The CDR3 totals 12 residues. The V end was cut by 4 bases, the J end by 1 base, with 5 bases between. As DNA, the CDR3 is TGCGCCAGCAGCCTTCTCCAAGAGACCCAGTACTTC. Translation gives CASSLLQETQYF.

The chain recombines TRBV2 with TRBJ1-3, with D unclear. The CDR3 extends over 15 amino acids. Germline V lookup: CDR1 SNHLY, CDR2 FYNNEI. Trimming left V 5 bases short and J 0 bases short, with 11 bases between. The CDR3 coding sequence is TGTGCCAGCAGTCGTCAGGAGAGCTCTGGAAACACCATATATTTT. This sequence encodes CASSRQESSGNTIYF.

The chain combines TRBV29-1 with TRBJ2-1, with 8 bases lining up with TRBD1. Trimming cost V 7 bases and J 1 base; bases outside gene matches: 3. CDR3 length: 13 residues. Germline V gives CDR1 SQVTM, CDR2 ANQGSEA. Here the CDR3 DNA reads TGCAGCGGAACAGGGGGGTCCTACAATGAGCAGTTCTTC. Translated, it gives CSGTGGSYNEQFF.

The chain combines TRBV10-1 with TRBJ1-1; no clear D. The CDR3 runs 13 residues. Germline CDR1 and CDR2: WNHNN and SYGVQD (reference sequence). V was clipped by 4 bases and J by 5 bases, with 11 bases between them. The CDR3 spells CASSAPSGTEAFF. As DNA, the CDR3 is TGCGCCAGCAGTGCCCCTTCGGGGACTGAAGCTTTCTTT.

V is TRBV5-6 and J is TRBJ1-5; D is unclear. CDR3 size: 15 residues. Trimming removed 2 bases from V and 0 bases from J, with 9 bases in between. Germline V gene lookup returns CDR1 SGHDT and CDR2 YYEEEE. The CDR3 DNA sequence: TGTGCCAGCAGCTTTTTCAAGCATAGCAATCAGCCCCAGCATTTT. Residues: CASSFFKHSNQPQHF.

The count of this clone is one. The V call is TRBV27, the J call TRBJ2-3; TRBD2 matches at 13 bases. In germline, CDR1 is MNHEY, CDR2 SMNVEV (reference sequence). The CDR3 has 18 amino acids. The V and J ends lost 5 bases and 1 base, in that order; junction bases with no gene match: 9. The CDR3 is CASSPRTSGRRGTDTQYF. The DNA for the CDR3 is TGTGCCAGCAGTCCTAGGACTAGCGGGAGAAGGGGCACAGATACGCAGTATTTT.

About this clone itself: Other DNA sequences in the sample encode the same CDR3. The chain employs TRBV30 and TRBJ2-5; D remains unclear. Looked up from germline, CDR1 is GTSNPN and CDR2 is SVGIG (reference sequence). The length of the CDR3 is 13 residues. V was pared by 0 bases and J by 4 bases, with 9 bases between. CDR3 DNA sequence: TGTGCCTGGAGTGTTCGGCCTGGAGAGACCCAGTACTTC. This gives the protein CAWSVRPGETQYF.

V is TRBV4-3 and J is TRBJ2-3, with 16 bases lining up with TRBD2. Germline lookup yields CDR1 LGHNA and CDR2 YSLEER. V shed 3 bases and J 6 bases; nucleotides not matched to a gene: 0. CDR3 length: 15 amino acids. The CDR3 nucleotides read TGCGCCAGCAGCCAGGGACTAGCGGGAGGGGATACGCAGTATTTT. Protein: CASSQGLAGGDTQYF.

The chain carries TRBV10-1 and TRBJ2-7; D is possibly TRBD1 (6 bases). Germline V lookup: CDR1 WNHNN, CDR2 SYGVQD (reference sequence). V was clipped by 2 bases and J by 4 bases, with 12 bases between them. This CDR3 spans 14 amino acids. For the CDR3, the DNA is TGCGCCAGCAGTGAGGGAACAGGGACGTACGAGCAGTACTTC. Its protein product is CASSEGTGTYEQYF.

The genes are TRBV7-3 and TRBJ2-1, with 7 bases aligning to TRBD1. V lost 2 bases to trimming and J lost 6 bases; unmatched junction nucleotides: 10. Looked up from germline, CDR1 is SGHTA and CDR2 is FQGTGA. CDR3 size: 16 residues. For the CDR3, the DNA is TGTGCCAGCAGCTTATTAGGGGGCCAGAGCTCCAATGAGCAGTTCTTC. Translated, it gives CASSLLGGQSSNEQFF.